A single sample is the source of the 15 T cell receptor beta chains below, sequenced in a study of blood T cell repertoires in COVID-19. The method was immunoSEQ multiplex PCR; TCRdb's version includes in-frame clones alone and lacks a portion of them. Here the sample spans some 270,000 clones, under 85% being singletons. The sequencing input was peripheral blood. The source of these receptors is a human donor with COVID-19, enrolled during active disease. The donor label of this sample is uncertain.

CDR3 loop: CASSISETGSNEQFF. CDR3 DNA: TGTGCCAGTAGTATATCCGAGACAGGTAGCAATGAGCAGTTCTTC. The chain carries TRBV19 and TRBJ2-1; maybe TRBD1 (6 bases). CDR3 size: 15 residues. Germline V gives CDR1 LNHDA, CDR2 SQIVND (reference sequence). V lost 2 bases to trimming and J lost 6 bases, with 14 bases between them.

Remarks on this clone: One end of the junction fails to match germline, which may point to a read error. The gene calls are TRBV19 and TRBJ1-2; D may be TRBD1 (6 bases). The CDR3 has 13 residues. From germline, CDR1 is LNHDA and CDR2 SQIVND (reference sequence). CDR3 sequence: CASSIKEHRAVYF. CDR3 nucleotide sequence: TGTGCCAGTAGTATAAAGGAGCACAGGGCGGTTTACTTC.

This chain uses TRBV11-2 with TRBJ2-7, with a tentative D call TRBD1 (6 bases). This CDR3 region has 14 residues. Trimming cost V 4 bases and J 1 base, with 11 bases left between them. CDR1 is SGHAT, CDR2 FQNNGV, per germline. The CDR3 sequence: CASSSGVGSYEQYF. Here the CDR3 DNA reads TGTGCCAGCAGCTCAGGGGTGGGATCCTACGAGCAGTACTTC.

CDR3 nucleotides: TGTGCCAGCAGTTTCCGCTATGGCTACACCTTC. Translated: CASSFRYGYTF. This chain uses TRBV28 with TRBJ1-2, with D unresolved. Per the germline V gene, CDR1 is MDHEN and CDR2 is SYDVKM. This CDR3 contains 11 residues. V dropped 3 bases and J dropped 4 bases, with 3 bases sitting between them.

This chain connects TRBV10-3 to TRBJ2-3; the D gene is possibly TRBD1 (7 bases). The germline gives CDR1 ENHRY, CDR2 SYGVKD. The CDR3 runs to 16 residues. V was pared by 4 bases and J by 3 bases, with 17 bases between. CDR3 DNA sequence: TGTGCCATCAGTGGATGGGGGGACAGAGGTACAGATACGCAGTATTTT. Translated, it gives CAISGWGDRGTDTQYF.

The chain couples TRBV5-1 to TRBJ2-5; tentative D call: TRBD2 (6 bases). Germline V gene data show CDR1 as SGHRS and CDR2 as YFSETQ. The V end was cut by 4 bases, the J end by 3 bases, with 16 bases between. This CDR3 contains 15 residues. In DNA, the CDR3 is TGCGCCAGCAGCCTCCTGGGGGGAAGGGAAGAGACCCAGTACTTC. Translating it yields CASSLLGGREETQYF.

The chain carries TRBV21-1 and TRBJ1-6. TRBV21-1 is assigned pseudogene status. This CDR3 spans 10 amino acids. CDR3 in amino acids: CASTLSPLHF. The CDR3 DNA reads TGTGCCAGCACCCTAAGCCCCCTCCACTTT.

V is TRBV7-9 and J is TRBJ1-2; no definite D call. Germline V gene data show CDR1 as SEHNR and CDR2 as FQNEAQ (reference sequence). This CDR3 is built from 15 residues. V was shortened by 1 base and J by 4 bases, with 13 bases between the two germline ends. This chain's CDR3 is CASSLGSSSSYGYTF. Here the CDR3 DNA reads TGTGCCAGCAGCTTAGGGTCTTCCAGTTCCTATGGCTACACCTTC.

The gene calls are TRBV9 and TRBJ2-1; D is possibly TRBD2 (5 bases). Germline lookup yields CDR1 SGDLS and CDR2 YYNGEE. Trimming removed 3 bases at V and 13 bases at J, with 11 bases between. This CDR3 has 11 amino acids. CDR3 protein: CASSDRTRQFF. The DNA of the CDR3 is TGTGCCAGCAGCGACCGGACTCGACAGTTCTTC.

V gene TRBV10-2 combines with J gene TRBJ2-7; 9 bases match TRBD2. Germline CDR1 and CDR2: WSHSY and SAAADI. The CDR3 is 17 residues long. Trimming cost V 3 bases and J 1 base; bases outside gene matches: 10. CDR3 coding DNA: TGCGCCAGCAGTGATTTCGCAGGACTAGCGCGGTCCTACGAGCAGTACTTC. Protein: CASSDFAGLARSYEQYF.

The gene calls are TRBV7-2 and TRBJ2-2; D is unclear. The CDR3 consists of 15 residues. Trimming stripped 1 base from V and 4 bases from J, with 10 bases between. In germline, CDR1 is SGHTA, CDR2 FQGNSA. This chain's CDR3 is CASSLDSRSTGELFF. The CDR3, as DNA: TGTGCCAGCAGCTTAGACAGTAGGTCCACCGGGGAGCTGTTTTTT.

The J gene is TRBJ1-4, the V gene TRBV28, with D uncertain. This CDR3 region has 12 residues. CDR1 and CDR2 (germline): MDHEN, SYDVKM. The V and J ends lost 4 bases and 9 bases respectively, with 9 bases between them. The CDR3 loop reads CASSSRSQKLFF. The DNA for the CDR3 is TGTGCCAGCAGTTCCAGGTCACAAAAACTGTTTTTT. The full variable domain, completed using reference TRBV28 and TRBJ1-4, is DVKVTQSSRYLVKRTGEKVFLECVQDMDHENMFWYRQDPGLGLRLIYFSYDVKMKEKGDIPEGYSVSREKKERFSLILESASTNQTSMYLCASSSRSQKLFFGSGTQLSVL.

The chain links TRBV6-5 to TRBJ2-1, with TRBD1 identical over 9 bases. There are 15 residues in the CDR3. V was clipped by 2 bases and J by 7 bases; unmatched bases: 6. Looked up from germline, CDR1 is MNHEY and CDR2 is SVGAGI. The CDR3 DNA reads as TGTGCCAGCAGTTACCCCACAGGGGGCAAGAATGAGCAGTTCTTC. As protein: CASSYPTGGKNEQFF.

The chain combines TRBV30 with TRBJ1-5; 12 bases line up with TRBD1. The CDR3 totals 14 residues. Germline CDR1 reads GTSNPN; CDR2 reads SVGIG (reference sequence). Germline trimming cut 5 bases from V and 1 base from J; bases unmatched to any gene: 0. CDR3 region: CAWGTGGSNQPQHF. As DNA, the CDR3 is TGTGCCTGGGGGACAGGGGGCAGCAATCAGCCCCAGCATTTT.

This clone has more than one count but fewer than ten. V and J are TRBV30 and TRBJ2-3; D unresolved. V was pared by 0 bases and J by 5 bases, with 6 bases between. The CDR3 covers 12 residues. The germline gives CDR1 GTSNPN, CDR2 SVGIG (reference sequence). CDR3 DNA sequence: TGTGCCTGGAGTGTACGAGTAGATACGCAGTATTTT. Its translation is CAWSVRVDTQYF.